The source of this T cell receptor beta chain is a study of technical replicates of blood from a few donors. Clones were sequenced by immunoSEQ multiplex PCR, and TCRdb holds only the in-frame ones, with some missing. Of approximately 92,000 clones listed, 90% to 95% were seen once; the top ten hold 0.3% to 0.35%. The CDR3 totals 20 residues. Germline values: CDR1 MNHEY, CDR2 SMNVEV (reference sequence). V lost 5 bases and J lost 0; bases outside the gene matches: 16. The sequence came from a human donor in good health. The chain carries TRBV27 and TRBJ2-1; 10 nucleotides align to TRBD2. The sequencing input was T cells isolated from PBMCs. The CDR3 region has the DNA TGTGCCAGCAGTATAACGGGACTAGCGCGCTTATTTAGCTCCTACAATGAGCAGTTCTTC. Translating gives CASSITGLARLFSSYNEQFF.